Each of the 9 T cell receptor beta chains below was sequenced from the same sample in a study of CD8+CD57+ T cells in acquired aplastic anemia. Genomic DNA templated the TCR beta VDJ and CDR3 profiling. Via MiXCR, TCRdb re-called the reads, giving one row per CDR3 protein. The data hold 200,000 to 300,000 distinct CDR3 sequences, with approximately 79% observed a single time. Whoever was chosen for sequencing had shown CD8+CD57+ cell expansion by flow cytometry. Sequencing was done on a sample of sorted CD4+, CD8+, or CD8+CD57+ T cells (not recorded which) from PBMCs. The receptors here all came from a human donor with aplastic anemia.

This clonotype occurred once. The J gene is TRBJ1-2, the V gene TRBV7-3, with D hard to call. V was shortened by 3 bases and J by 8 bases, with 13 bases between the two germline ends. The CDR3 runs 13 residues. Per the germline V gene, CDR1 is SGHTA and CDR2 is FQGTGA. CDR3 DNA sequence: TGTGCCAGCAGCTTGGCGGCGGATCCCGGCTACACCTTC. Residues: CASSLAADPGYTF.

The chain joins TRBV2 to TRBJ1-2, with D perhaps TRBD1 (5 bases). Germline V gene data show CDR1 as SNHLY and CDR2 as FYNNEI. The CDR3 is made up of 13 amino acids. Trimming took off 3 bases at V and 12 bases at J, with 17 bases between the two ends. CDR3 in amino acids: CASSDGGIDEHTF. CDR3 nucleotides: TGTGCCAGCAGTGATGGGGGGATAGATGAGCACACCTTC.

The chain employs TRBV7-9 and TRBJ1-6, with a possible D match to TRBD1 (5 bases). This CDR3 has 16 residues. V lost 5 bases and J 4 bases, leaving 15 bases between the germline ends. Germline V gives CDR1 SEHNR, CDR2 FQNEAQ (reference sequence). The CDR3 DNA sequence: TGTGCCAGCAGCGTGGGGGAGGGCGAATATAATTCACCCCTCCACTTT. This translates into CASSVGEGEYNSPLHF. The variable domain in full, with the rest retrieved from reference TRBV7-9 and TRBJ1-6, is DTGVSQNPRHKITKRGQNVTFRCDPISEHNRLYWYRQTLGQGPEFLTYFQNEAQLEKSRLLSDRFSAERPKGSFSTLEIQRTEQGDSAMYLCASSVGEGEYNSPLHFGNGTRLTVT.

V and J are TRBV7-8 and TRBJ2-3; D might be TRBD1 (6 bases). Trimming cost V 3 bases and J 10 bases, with 20 bases left between them. The CDR3 runs 15 residues. Looked up from germline, CDR1 is SGHVS and CDR2 is FQNEAQ. This chain's CDR3 is CASSFQGDRTAPQYF. Here the CDR3 DNA reads TGTGCCAGCAGCTTTCAGGGAGACAGGACAGCCCCGCAGTATTTT.

The chain combines TRBV7-3 with TRBJ2-6, with TRBD1 matching over 8 bases. CDR3 length: 15 residues. The V and J ends lost 6 bases and 4 bases, in that order; junction bases with no gene match: 5. Germline assignment: CDR1 SGHTA and CDR2 FQGTGA. CDR3 bases: TGTGCCAGCAGACAGGGGGTCACCGGGGCCAACGTCCTGACTTTC. Amino acids: CASRQGVTGANVLTF. The variable domain in full, completed from reference TRBV7-3 and TRBJ2-6, reads GAGVSQTPSNKVTEKGKYVELRCDPISGHTALYWYRQSLGQGPEFLIYFQGTGAADDSGLPNDRFFAVRPEGSVSTLKIQRTERGDSAVYLCASRQGVTGANVLTFGAGSRLTVL.

About this clonotype: The CDR3 ends on some other residue instead of the conserved phenylalanine or tryptophan, so this is likely a read error. It is unclear where the CDR3 begins or ends on the DNA, so no DNA is shown, and the CDR3 is as TCRdb lists it. The gene calls are TRBV7-2 and TRBJ2-3; the table's D call TRBD1 went unverified against the DNA. The CDR3 has 14 residues if both end residues are counted. The germline V gene encodes CDR1 SGHTA and CDR2 FQGNSA. The CDR3 reads CASSLGGQRARPSV.

Notes on this clonotype: The conserved phenylalanine or tryptophan is not found at the CDR3 terminus, so this likely reflects a read error. The limits of the CDR3 on the DNA are not certain, so only TCRdb's listed CDR3 is given. The chain has TRBV7-9 and TRBJ1-1. The CDR3 comprises 11 residues, both ends counted. Germline V gives CDR1 SEHNR, CDR2 FQNEAQ (reference sequence). The CDR3 region is CASSLHYAGYI.

The J gene is TRBJ1-1, the V gene TRBV9, with no clear D. Germline CDR1 and CDR2: SGDLS and YYNGEE. Trimming shortened V by 4 bases and J by 11 bases, and 24 bases separated the two germline ends. The CDR3 runs to 15 residues. CDR3 protein: CASSLGPATHTVAFF. The CDR3 DNA follows: TGTGCCAGCAGCTTAGGGCCGGCTACGCACACTGTTGCTTTCTTT.

DNA for the CDR3: TGTGCCAGCAGCAAAACAGGGCAGGGGGCAGATACGCAGTATTTT. Encoded protein: CASSKTGQGADTQYF. The chain recombines TRBV7-9 with TRBJ2-3; 7 bases match TRBD1. The ends lost 5 bases at V and 4 bases at J; junction bases unmatched: 9. Germline CDR1 and CDR2: SEHNR and FQNEAQ (reference sequence). This CDR3 region has 15 residues.